The clone carrying this T cell receptor beta chain was seen more than once but under ten times. This sample is part of a study of T cells after yellow fever vaccination. The CDR3 is made up of 13 amino acids. The J segment lost 6 bases and the V segment lost 8 bases, leaving 2 bases of the junction unmatched. Looked up from germline, CDR1 is MNHEY and CDR2 is SVGEGT. 5'RACE template switching produced TCR cDNA carrying a universal primer site and UMIs. TCRdb redid the calling of the 5' RACE reads with MiXCR, one entry per CDR3 protein. The sample has approximately 550,000 distinct CDR3 sequences, 15% to 20% seen once; the top ten hold roughly an eighth.

The TCR sequence derives from a young man who received the YFV17D yellow fever vaccine. Sequenced material: PBMCs, taken 15 days after the yellow fever booster vaccination. The chain combines TRBV6-2 or TRBV6-3 with TRBJ2-7; 15 bases align to TRBD2. CDR3 DNA sequence: TGTGCCAGCGCGGGACTAGCGGGAGGCGAGCAGTACTTC. This encodes CASAGLAGGEQYF.